The 22 T cell receptor beta chains below all came from one sample that was sequenced in a study of blood T cells in healthy people across ages. Through a sample-barcoded 5' primer and a J-beta primer mix, a second PCR was run for roughly 6 to 11 cycles. MiXCR, applied by TCRdb to the 5' RACE reads, yields one record per CDR3 protein. The sample includes roughly 1,800,000 distinct CDR3 sequences, about 50% of them seen just once. Material for sequencing was blood. The receptors shown here come from a middle-aged woman in good health.

The J gene is TRBJ2-3, the V gene TRBV18; D uncertain. V lost 2 bases and J 3 bases, leaving 18 bases between the germline ends. The CDR3 covers 17 residues. Germline V CDR1 and CDR2: KGHSH, LQKENI. The CDR3 protein is CASSPTQAKVETDTQYF. As DNA, the CDR3 is TGTGCCAGCTCACCAACCCAGGCGAAGGTGGAGACAGATACGCAGTATTTT.

V usage is TRBV7-2 and J usage is TRBJ2-4, with 9 bases aligning to TRBD2. Trimming cost V 1 base and J 5 bases; bases outside gene matches: 3. CDR1 and CDR2 from the germline V gene are SGHTA and FQGNSA. This CDR3 region has 15 residues. The CDR3 DNA reads TGTGCCAGCAGCTTAGGCGGGGGGGCCCAAAACATTCAGTACTTC. This sequence encodes CASSLGGGAQNIQYF.

Concerning this clonotype itself: Germline and junction disagree at one end, which may indicate a read error. The chain employs TRBV29-1 and TRBJ2-5; possibly TRBD1 or TRBD2 for D (6 bases each). In germline, CDR1 is SQVTM, CDR2 ANQGSEA. The length of the CDR3 is 16 residues. The CDR3 bases are TGCGGCGTTGAAGCCAGCTCCTCGGGGGCGTGGGAGACCCAGTACTTC. This sequence encodes CGVEASSSGAWETQYF.

DNA of the CDR3: TGTGCCAGCAGTTTACTACCCCACGATACGCAGTATTTT. Translation: CASSLLPHDTQYF. The chain combines TRBV27 with TRBJ2-3; no clear D gene. Between the trimmed V and J ends, which lost 2 bases and 6 bases, there was a span of 9 bases. Germline V gene lookup returns CDR1 MNHEY and CDR2 SMNVEV (reference sequence). This CDR3 has 13 residues.

The sample holds a few counts of this clonotype. The chain links TRBV3-1 to TRBJ1-2; 7 nucleotides agree with TRBD1. V lost 4 bases to trimming and J lost 3 bases; unmatched junction nucleotides: 8. The CDR3 loop spans 15 amino acids. Germline-derived CDR1 and CDR2 are LGHDT and YNNKEL (reference sequence). CDR3 in DNA: TGTGCCAGCAGCCCCTGGGACAGATCCTACTATGGCTACACCTTC. Translated: CASSPWDRSYYGYTF.

The chain uses TRBV6-5 and TRBJ2-1; 12 bases map to TRBD2. J gave up 7 bases and V 0 bases, and 7 bases lay outside the gene matches. Germline assignment: CDR1 MNHEY and CDR2 SVGAGI. This CDR3 comprises 17 residues. The chain's CDR3 is CASSYSILAGGLNEQFF. The CDR3 DNA sequence: TGTGCCAGCAGTTACTCCATCCTAGCGGGGGGGCTGAATGAGCAGTTCTTC.

V and J are TRBV2 and TRBJ2-5; perhaps D is TRBD1 or TRBD2 (5 bases each). This CDR3 region has 14 residues. CDR1 SNHLY and CDR2 FYNNEI come from the germline V gene. The V end was cut by 6 bases, the J end by 5 bases, with 16 bases between. The CDR3 here is CASRGERSFETQYF. The CDR3 DNA is TGTGCCAGCAGGGGGGAGCGTTCTTTTGAGACCCAGTACTTC.

As concerns this clonotype: The germline gene is not matched at one end of the junction; a read error may be the cause. V and J are TRBV12-3 or TRBV12-4 and TRBJ2-5; tentative D call: TRBD2 (6 bases). This CDR3 is 14 amino acids long. CDR3 nucleotide sequence: TGTGCCGGCAGTATAGCGGTTGTGGGGGAGACCCAGTACTTC. Translated, it gives CAGSIAVVGETQYF.

The rearrangement links TRBV21-1 to TRBJ1-2; whether TRBD1, the table's D call, matches the DNA was not checked. TRBV21-1 is shown as a pseudogene. The CDR3 contains 15 residues. CDR3 loop: CASSKSRQLYYGYTF. CDR3 bases: TGTGCCAGCAGCAAATCCCGACAGCTATACTATGGCTACACCTTC.

The rearrangement links TRBV6-2 or TRBV6-3 to TRBJ2-7; no definite D call. CDR3 length equals 13 residues. The germline V gene encodes CDR1 MNHEY and CDR2 SVGEGT. The V gene lost 5 bases and the J gene lost 4 bases, with 12 bases spanning the gap. The CDR3 DNA sequence: TGTGCCAGCAGTGGAGCCCTAGGTTACGAGCAGTACTTC. Amino acid sequence: CASSGALGYEQYF.

Note on this clonotype: The junction does not match germline at one end; this may be a read error. This chain's CDR3 is CATSDPSGSSHNEQFF. The CDR3 DNA is TGTGCCACCAGTGATCCCAGTGGGTCCTCCCACAATGAGCAGTTCTTC. This chain connects TRBV24-1 to TRBJ2-1; unclear D gene. This CDR3 has 16 residues. In germline, CDR1 is KGHDR, CDR2 SFDVKD.

This clonotype has only one observation. V gene TRBV7-2 combines with J gene TRBJ1-5, with a weak D call TRBD1 (5 bases). From germline, CDR1 is SGHTA and CDR2 FQGNSA. With 1 base removed from V and 1 base from J, the gap between germline ends came to 11 bases. The CDR3 spans 16 residues. The CDR3, as DNA: TGTGCCAGCAGCTTAGGTGGAGGGGTGAGCAATCAGCCCCAGCATTTT. Translation: CASSLGGGVSNQPQHF.

This sequence joins TRBV12-3 or TRBV12-4 and TRBJ1-1; D gene uncertain. V lost 5 bases and J lost 7, with 17 bases in between. CDR3 length: 14 residues. In nucleotides, the CDR3 is TGTGCCAGCAGTGCCGGGTCCGGTACTCGTGAAGCTTTCTTT. Translated: CASSAGSGTREAFF.

The J gene is TRBJ2-4, the V gene TRBV12-3 or TRBV12-4, with TRBD1 identical over 7 bases. The CDR3 extends over 15 amino acids. V was clipped by 6 bases and J by 7 bases; unmatched bases: 12. The CDR3 loop is CASRPRQGEVNIQYF. The CDR3 DNA sequence: TGTGCCAGCAGACCCAGACAGGGAGAGGTCAACATTCAGTACTTC.

This clonotype was observed a handful of times. The rearrangement joins TRBV12-3 or TRBV12-4 to TRBJ1-2; D is uncertain. Trimming took 5 bases from V and 8 from J, leaving 18 bases between them. The CDR3 covers 14 residues. As DNA, the CDR3 is TGTGCCAGCAGTCTGCCCCCTACCCCCTCCGGCTACACCTTC. It codes for CASSLPPTPSGYTF.

The gene calls are TRBV15 and TRBJ1-2; D is ambiguous. Per the germline V gene, CDR1 is LNHNV and CDR2 is YYDKDF (reference sequence). Trimming left V 5 bases short and J 1 base short, with 14 bases between. The CDR3 contains 15 residues. This CDR3 is CATSVTEPLNYGYTF. DNA of the CDR3: TGTGCCACCAGCGTTACCGAGCCACTTAACTATGGCTACACCTTC.

The V gene is TRBV20-1, the J gene TRBJ2-1; 7 bases agree with TRBD1. The V gene end was trimmed by 6 bases and the J gene end by 5 bases; junction bases not matched to a gene: 10. Germline V gene data show CDR1 as DFQATT and CDR2 as SNEGSKA (reference sequence). This CDR3 is 14 amino acids long. CDR3 nucleotide sequence: TGCAGTGCACCGGACAGGAGCGGTAACAATGAGCAGTTCTTC. Its protein is CSAPDRSGNNEQFF.

Only one count was recorded for this clonotype. This chain links TRBV29-1 with TRBJ2-1; weak D call: TRBD2 (6 bases). CDR1 SQVTM and CDR2 ANQGSEA come from the germline V gene. Trimming left V 4 bases short and J 10 bases short, with 32 bases between. The CDR3 length is 18 residues. The CDR3 nucleotides are TGCAGCGTTGGAGGGTTAGACAGAGCGGGTCTAGACATGTGGGAGCAGTTCTTC. Its translation is CSVGGLDRAGLDMWEQFF.

CDR3: CAIRPGQGEQFF. DNA of the CDR3: TGTGCCATCAGACCCGGACAGGGAGAGCAGTTCTTC. This chain links TRBV10-3 with TRBJ2-1, with 8 bases that match TRBD1. J was trimmed by 10 bases and V by 6 bases; bases with no gene match: 5. This CDR3 spans 12 amino acids. Germline CDR1 is ENHRY and CDR2 is SYGVKD.

V usage is TRBV5-1 and J usage is TRBJ2-2; the match to TRBD1 covers 8 bases. J gave up 4 bases and V 4 bases, and 6 bases lay outside the gene matches. The germline CDR1 and CDR2 sequences are SGHRS and YFSETQ. The CDR3 totals 15 residues. The CDR3 sequence: CASSRRTGTTGELFF. The CDR3 DNA sequence: TGCGCCAGCAGCAGGCGGACAGGGACCACCGGGGAGCTGTTTTTT.

The chain couples TRBV6-5 to TRBJ2-4; 11 positions match TRBD1. This CDR3 contains 15 residues. Germline V lookup: CDR1 MNHEY, CDR2 SVGAGI. Trimming took 5 bases from V and 5 from J; bases not matched to a gene: 5. CDR3 protein: CASSQRTGGQNIQYF. The CDR3 DNA reads TGTGCCAGCAGTCAACGGACAGGGGGCCAAAACATTCAGTACTTC.

The V gene is TRBV10-3, the J gene TRBJ2-1; D may match TRBD1 or TRBD2 (5 bases each). Trimming took 8 bases from V and 6 from J, leaving 17 bases between them. Germline loops: CDR1 ENHRY, CDR2 SYGVKD. CDR3 size: 14 residues. CDR3 protein: CAIGGGSRLNEQFF. CDR3 sequence (DNA): TGTGCCATCGGTGGGGGTTCACGACTCAATGAGCAGTTCTTC.